These T cell receptor beta chains were read from a single sample in a study of blood T cell repertoires in COVID-19. Only in-frame clones appear in the TCRdb table, and some are missing; sequencing was by immunoSEQ multiplex PCR. The data hold over 100,000 clones, with around four fifths observed a single time. The sequenced sample consisted of peripheral blood. Receptor source: a woman in her fifties or sixties with acute or convalescent COVID-19. Both conserved end residues are part of each CDR3. Each record gives: V gene, clone size, J gene, D gene, CDR3 DNA, CDR3 protein. The D gene is left open where the match is weak. The size entry is marked missing in some rows and otherwise reads once, few, many or a size class.

>TRBV4-3|-|TRBJ1-2|TRBD1
TGCGCCAGCAGCCAGACAGGGGGCAGCAACTATGGCTACACCTTC
CASSQTGGSNYGYTF
>TRBV9|-|TRBJ2-1|TRBD2
TGTGCCAGCAGCGTAGGGGTGGGAGGGCCGGTTGAGCAGTTCTTC
CASSVGVGGPVEQFF
>TRBV11-2|-|TRBJ1-1|-
TGTGCCAGCAGCAGACAGATCATGAACACTGAAGCTTTCTTT
CASSRQIMNTEAFF
>TRBV19|-|TRBJ1-1|-
TGTGCCAGTAGTAAGACAGGTCGAGAAGGGGCTTTCTTT
CASSKTGREGAFF
>TRBV2|-|TRBJ2-1|TRBD1
TGTGCCAGCAGGGGACAGGGGGGGAATGAGCAGTTCTTC
CASRGQGGNEQFF
>TRBV5-5|-|TRBJ2-5|-
TGTGCCAGCAGCAACACAGGAGATGGGACCCAGTACTTC
CASSNTGDGTQYF
>TRBV19|-|TRBJ1-6|-
TGTGCCAGTAATCGCGGGGGGAATAATTCACCCCTCCACTTT
CASNRGGNNSPLHF
>TRBV29-1|-|TRBJ2-7|TRBD1
TGCAGCGTTAGGAGTATTAGGTCCGGGACAGGGGTAGACGAGCAGTACTTC
CSVRSIRSGTGVDEQYF
>TRBV18|-|TRBJ2-7|-
TGTGCCAGCTCAATAACGGGATTTAGTTCCTACGAGCAGTACTTC
CASSITGFSSYEQYF
>TRBV28|-|TRBJ2-4|TRBD2
TGTGCCAGCAGTTTATGGGCGGGAGGGGTCCAAAACATTCAGTACTTC
CASSLWAGGVQNIQYF
>TRBV11-3|-|TRBJ2-2|-
TGTGCCAGCAGTCGGTACCCCGGGGAGCTGTTTTTT
CASSRYPGELFF
>TRBV7-9|-|TRBJ2-7|-
TGTGCCAGCAGCGAAACAGGTTACGAGCAGTACTTC
CASSETGYEQYF
>TRBV28|-|TRBJ1-5|-
TGTGCCAGCAGTCCCGGGGGTAGGGGCGGGCGTCAGCCCCAGCATTTT
CASSPGGRGGRQPQHF
>TRBV28|-|TRBJ1-5|-
TGTGCCAGCAGTCGATCAGAGGCCCCGCGGGAGCAGCCCCAGCATTTT
CASSRSEAPREQPQHF
>TRBV3-1/TRBV3-2|-|TRBJ2-3|TRBD2
TGTGCCAGCAGCCAAGTCCTTACGAGCGGGGGTGATACGCAGTATTTT
CASSQVLTSGGDTQYF
>TRBV2|-|TRBJ2-7|TRBD2
TGTGCCAGTGATAGCGGGAGGGCCACCGAGCAGTACTTC
CASDSGRATEQYF
>TRBV7-8|-|TRBJ1-4|TRBD1
TGTGCCAGCAGCTCCGGGGGACAGGACTTAGGGGAACTGTTTTTT
CASSSGGQDLGELFF
>TRBV3-1/TRBV3-2|-|TRBJ1-2|TRBD1
TGTGCCAGCAGGGGGACAGGGACGAACTATGGCTACACCTTC
CASRGTGTNYGYTF
>TRBV5-1|-|TRBJ2-3|TRBD2
TGCGCCAGCAGCCAAAGCCTACATACCGGGACTAGCGCGGATACGCAGTATTTT
CASSQSLHTGTSADTQYF
>TRBV24-1|-|TRBJ2-3|TRBD2
TGTGCCACCGCCCGTATGGGGGAGGGGACAGATACGCAGTATTTT
CATARMGEGTDTQYF
>TRBV15|-|TRBJ2-7|TRBD1
TGTGCCACCAGTCGGGACAGGGTCGGCGAGCAGTACTTC
CATSRDRVGEQYF
>TRBV5-1|-|TRBJ2-3|TRBD2
TGCGCCAGCAGCCCCTATGGATCGGGGGGTCCAGATACGCAGTATTTT
CASSPYGSGGPDTQYF
>TRBV3-1/TRBV3-2|-|TRBJ2-7|-
TGTGCCAGCAGCCAAGATCTCCGAGTTCCTTTCTACGAGCAGTACTTC
CASSQDLRVPFYEQYF
>TRBV21-1|-|TRBJ2-3|-
TGTGCCAGCAGCAAAGAATCTCGTTGGGCAGGGTCAGATACGCAGTATTTT
CASSKESRWAGSDTQYF
>TRBV12-5|-|TRBJ2-7|TRBD1
TGTGCTAGTGGCCGAAGCCTGGGACAGGGGTCTTCCTACGAGCAGTACTTC
CASGRSLGQGSSYEQYF
>TRBV30|-|TRBJ1-2|-
TGTGCCGGAGGGAACCGAGGGTTTGGCTACACCTTC
CAGGNRGFGYTF
>TRBV30|-|TRBJ2-2|TRBD1
TGTGCCTGGGGACAGGGGAAAACCGGGGAGCTGTTTTTT
CAWGQGKTGELFF
>TRBV28|-|TRBJ2-7|TRBD1
TGTGCCAGCAGTTTCCCCGGGACAGACTACGAGCAGTACTTC
CASSFPGTDYEQYF
>TRBV9|-|TRBJ2-7|TRBD2
TGTGCCAGCAGCGTGGGACTAGCGGGAGACGAGCAGTACTTC
CASSVGLAGDEQYF
>TRBV6-5|-|TRBJ1-1|-
TGTGCCAGCAGGGGCGGGGTTGAAGCTTTCTTT
CASRGGVEAFF
>TRBV6-5|-|TRBJ2-7|TRBD2
TGTGCCAGCAGCCAATCTAGCGGGGGCATTTACGAGCAGTACTTC
CASSQSSGGIYEQYF
>TRBV6-1|few|TRBJ1-4|TRBD1
TGTGCCAGCAGTGAATCGGGACAGATCCAAAAACTGTTTTTT
CASSESGQIQKLFF
>TRBV28|-|TRBJ1-2|-
TGTGCCAGCAGTTTATCTCCGGGGGTGAGGTATGGCTACACCTTC
CASSLSPGVRYGYTF
>TRBV5-1|-|TRBJ1-1|-
TGCGCCAGCCAAAGGTCCGGGGGAGAAGCTTTCTTT
CASQRSGGEAFF
>TRBV6-1|-|TRBJ1-1|-
TGTGCCAGCAGGGCCCTCTTGAACACTGAAGCTTTCTTT
CASRALLNTEAFF
>TRBV19|-|TRBJ1-4|-
TGTGCCAGTTCATCATGGAGTGCAACTAATGAAAAACTGTTTTTT
CASSSWSATNEKLFF
>TRBV30|-|TRBJ1-1|-
TGTGCCTGGAAATGGGGGGAGATCACTGAAGCTTTCTTT
CAWKWGEITEAFF
>TRBV27|-|TRBJ1-1|TRBD1
TGTGCCAGCAGTTTTTCGACAGGGCTGGCTTTCTTT
CASSFSTGLAFF
>TRBV6-5|-|TRBJ1-1|TRBD1
TGTGCCAGCAGTTACTCGGGGACAGGGGACTTCGAAGCTTTCTTT
CASSYSGTGDFEAFF
>TRBV24-1|-|TRBJ2-1|TRBD1
TGTGCCACCAGTGACCAAAGACAGGGGACGTCTTACAATGAGCAGTTCTTC
CATSDQRQGTSYNEQFF
>TRBV18|-|TRBJ1-1|-
TGTGCCAGCTCACCAGGGAGGCCGCTCATGAGTACTGAAGCTTTCTTT
CASSPGRPLMSTEAFF
>TRBV18|-|TRBJ1-1|-
TGTGCCAGCTCAATCGACAGCCCGTACACTGAAGCTTTCTTT
CASSIDSPYTEAFF
>TRBV9|-|TRBJ2-2|-
TGTGCCAGCAGCGTGACGACAGGGAACACCGGGGAGCTGTTTTTT
CASSVTTGNTGELFF
>TRBV5-4|-|TRBJ2-2|-
TGTGCCAGCAGCTTCGTTAACACCGGGGAGCTGTTTTTT
CASSFVNTGELFF
>TRBV18|once|TRBJ2-2|TRBD2
TGTGCCAGCTCCCCGGGAGGCAACACCGGGGAGCTGTTTTTT
CASSPGGNTGELFF
>TRBV18|-|TRBJ2-1|TRBD2
TGTGCCAGCTCACCCCCGGTAGGACTAGGAAGCTACAATGAGCAGTTCTTC
CASSPPVGLGSYNEQFF
>TRBV19|-|TRBJ1-2|TRBD1
TGTGCCAGTAGTGCCGGGACAGGGGCTCGCGGCTACACCTTC
CASSAGTGARGYTF
>TRBV3-1/TRBV3-2|-|TRBJ1-2|-
TGTGCCAGCAGCTATCGGGACACACATGGCTACACCTTC
CASSYRDTHGYTF
>TRBV18|-|TRBJ2-3|TRBD1
TGTGCCAGCTCACCACCTGGAGGGACAGGGGACCAAGATACGCAGTATTTT
CASSPPGGTGDQDTQYF
>TRBV7-7|-|TRBJ2-2|-
TGTGCTAGCAGCTTAAGGTGGGAGACCACCGGGGAGCTGTTTTTT
CASSLRWETTGELFF
>TRBV7-2|-|TRBJ1-1|TRBD1
TGTGCCAGCAGCGTGACCGGGACAGCCATGAACACTGAAGCTTTCTTT
CASSVTGTAMNTEAFF
>TRBV5-1|-|TRBJ2-3|TRBD2
TGCGCCAGCAGCTTGGGCCCGGGAGGGTCGGCAGATACGCAGTATTTT
CASSLGPGGSADTQYF
>TRBV27|-|TRBJ1-1|-
TGTGCCAGCAGTTTAGGAAGGGGCGCTGAAGCTTTCTTT
CASSLGRGAEAFF